The 12 T cell receptor beta chains in this list originate from one sample, sequenced in a study of blood T cell repertoires in COVID-19. TCRdb keeps only in-frame clones here, not all; method: immunoSEQ multiplex PCR. The sample contains about 200,000 clones, over 70% of which appear only once. The sample taken for sequencing was peripheral blood. The source of these receptors is a woman in her 70s with acute or convalescent COVID-19.

The sample holds one count of this clone. The J gene is TRBJ2-1, the V gene TRBV19; 9 bases line up with TRBD2. J was trimmed by 9 bases and V by 7 bases; bases with no gene match: 10. Germline V gene data show CDR1 as LNHDA and CDR2 as SQIVND (reference sequence). CDR3 size: 14 residues. The CDR3 sequence is CASNFAGGVSEQFF. In DNA, the CDR3 is TGTGCCAGTAACTTCGCGGGAGGGGTAAGTGAGCAGTTCTTC.

The rearrangement uses TRBV28 and TRBJ2-5, with D possibly being TRBD1 (5 bases). CDR3 length: 12 amino acids. Germline V gives CDR1 MDHEN, CDR2 SYDVKM. Trimming took off 6 bases at V and 12 bases at J, with 17 bases between the two ends. The CDR3 loop reads CASRTPRQGEYF. The CDR3 DNA reads TGTGCCAGCAGAACCCCCCGACAAGGGGAGTACTTC. Filled out from reference TRBV28 and TRBJ2-5, the complete variable domain reads DVKVTQSSRYLVKRTGEKVFLECVQDMDHENMFWYRQDPGLGLRLIYFSYDVKMKEKGDIPEGYSVSREKKERFSLILESASTNQTSMYLCASRTPRQGEYFGPGTRLLVL.

V gene TRBV27 combines with J gene TRBJ1-5, with a weak D call TRBD1 (6 bases). V was trimmed by 5 bases and J by 4 bases, leaving 18 bases between them. The CDR3 contains 16 residues. In germline, CDR1 is MNHEY, CDR2 SMNVEV (reference sequence). CDR3 sequence (DNA): TGTGCCAGCAGTGAGGTGAAGGACAGCTCAAATCAGCCCCAGCATTTT. It is translated as CASSEVKDSSNQPQHF.

This clone was counted between two and nine times. The chain links TRBV28 to TRBJ1-2; 7 bases map to TRBD1. The CDR3 sequence is 13 residues long. J was trimmed by 3 bases and V by 8 bases; bases with no gene match: 6. CDR1 and CDR2 (germline): MDHEN, SYDVKM. CDR3 in amino acids: CASSDRVDYGYTF. The CDR3 DNA reads TGTGCCAGCTCCGACAGGGTAGACTATGGCTACACCTTC.

J is TRBJ1-2 and V is TRBV6-5, with 8 bases lining up with TRBD1. V lost 5 bases to trimming and J lost 6 bases; unmatched junction nucleotides: 8. The germline gives CDR1 MNHEY, CDR2 SVGAGI. The CDR3 is 14 residues long. As DNA, the CDR3 is TGTGCCAGCAGTAGAGACGGACAGGGTGATGGCTACACCTTC. Its translation: CASSRDGQGDGYTF.

The chain combines TRBV2 with TRBJ2-5; 9 positions match TRBD1. The CDR3 length is 13 residues. The V gene end was trimmed by 7 bases and the J gene end by 1 base; junction bases not matched to a gene: 1. CDR1 is SNHLY and CDR2 is FYNNEI in the germline V gene. As DNA, the CDR3 is TGTGCCAGCAAGGGACAGGGCCAAGAGACCCAGTACTTC. It encodes CASKGQGQETQYF. Drawing the rest from reference TRBV2 and TRBJ2-5, the complete variable domain is EPEVTQTPSHQVTQMGQEVILRCVPISNHLYFYWYRQILGQKVEFLVSFYNNEISEKSEIFDDQFSVERPDGSNFTLKIRSTKLEDSAMYFCASKGQGQETQYFGPGTRLLVL.

Concerning this clone itself: Different DNA sequences within this sample yield the same CDR3. The CDR3 is CASSLDRGGEKLFF. CDR3 in DNA: TGCGCCAGCAGCTTGGACAGGGGAGGTGAAAAACTGTTTTTT. The gene calls are TRBV5-1 and TRBJ1-4; 7 bases agree with TRBD1. The CDR3 sequence is 14 residues long. J lost 7 bases, V lost 0 bases, and 3 bases had no gene match. The germline gives CDR1 SGHRS, CDR2 YFSETQ.

The rearrangement uses TRBV5-8 and TRBJ1-5, with 10 bases lining up with TRBD1. The germline V gene encodes CDR1 SGHTS and CDR2 YDEGEE. The CDR3 loop spans 15 amino acids. V shed 4 bases, J shed 2 bases, and the junction held 3 bases outside the gene matches. The CDR3 sequence is CASSRDRGGNQPQHF. DNA of the CDR3: TGTGCCAGCAGCAGGGACAGGGGAGGCAATCAGCCCCAGCATTTT.

The rearrangement links TRBV14 to TRBJ1-1, with D possibly TRBD1 on 5 matching bases. This CDR3 is 15 amino acids long. The ends were cut back, 0 bases at V and 5 bases at J, with 13 bases in the middle. CDR1 is SGHDN, CDR2 FVKESK, per germline. CDR3 DNA: TGTGCCAGCAGCCAAGATTTCCCAGGGCAAACTGAAGCTTTCTTT. Its translation: CASSQDFPGQTEAFF.

The chain uses TRBV5-1 and TRBJ2-7; TRBD2 matches 12 bases. The V and J ends lost 4 bases and 4 bases, in that order; junction bases with no gene match: 6. Per germline, CDR1 SGHRS and CDR2 YFSETQ. The CDR3 is 15 amino acids. The DNA of the CDR3 is TGCGCCAGCAGCCCGACTAGCGGGAGTGTGTACGAGCAGTACTTC. Residues: CASSPTSGSVYEQYF.

In the case of this clone: The identical CDR3 is also encoded by other nucleotide sequences in the sample. The V gene is TRBV28, the J gene TRBJ2-7, with D unresolved. Trimming shortened V by 6 bases and J by 3 bases, and 12 bases separated the two germline ends. The CDR3 contains 13 residues. The germline CDR1 and CDR2 sequences are MDHEN and SYDVKM. Here the CDR3 reads CASSPRAGYEQYF. The CDR3 DNA reads TGTGCCAGCAGCCCTCGAGCAGGCTACGAGCAGTACTTC.

This chain joins TRBV7-6 and TRBJ2-1, with no clear D. This CDR3 contains 13 residues. CDR1 SGHVS and CDR2 FNYEAQ come from the germline V gene. Trimming left V 5 bases short and J 6 bases short, with 11 bases between. The CDR3 DNA is TGTGCCAGCAGCGCGGCGTTGGGCAATGAGCAGTTCTTC. This gives the protein CASSAALGNEQFF.